Each of the 32 T cell receptor beta chains below was sequenced from the same sample in a study of beta chain features in type 1 diabetes. Study conclusions and caveats: TCRB CDR3s were moderately but significantly shorter in Type 1 diabetes patients in all four CD4+ subsets.

No antigens are known for them. Every bit of the isolated RNA underwent reverse transcription, so sequencing read expressed TCRB transcripts. Profiled with immunoSEQ multiplex PCR; TCRdb holds only in-frame clones, not every one. This table holds 45,000 to 60,000 clones, just under 65% found once. Sequenced: stem cell memory CD4+ T cells from blood. All receptors derive from a woman aged 25 to 39 with type 1 diabetes.

This clone was recorded once. The sample carries other DNA sequences with the same CDR3. CDR3 in amino acids: CASSIKGATEAFF. The CDR3 region has the DNA TGTGCCAGTAGTATTAAGGGGGCCACTGAAGCTTTCTTT. The chain joins TRBV19 to TRBJ1-1, with TRBD1 matching 7 bases. Trimming removed 3 bases from V and 4 bases from J; junction bases left unmatched: 2. Germline loops: CDR1 LNHDA, CDR2 SQIVND (reference sequence). The length of the CDR3 is 13 residues.

The chain employs TRBV11-2 and TRBJ1-1; D may be TRBD1 (5 bases). Trimming stripped 5 bases from V and 8 bases from J, with 15 bases between. The CDR3 consists of 13 residues. Per the germline V gene, CDR1 is SGHAT and CDR2 is FQNNGV. The DNA of the CDR3 is TGTGCCAGCAGCGCGGGACTGCTCCAAGAAGCTTTCTTT. Its translation is CASSAGLLQEAFF.

This clone was picked up one time. J is TRBJ2-6 and V is TRBV30, with 11 bases fitting TRBD1. The J segment lost 1 base and the V segment lost 8 bases, leaving 7 bases of the junction unmatched. The CDR3 spans 16 residues. Germline values: CDR1 GTSNPN, CDR2 SVGIG (reference sequence). The CDR3 DNA reads TGTGCCGGACAGGGGGCCCCTTCTTCTGGGGCCAACGTCCTGACTTTC. This gives the protein CAGQGAPSSGANVLTF. The entire variable domain, with the rest obtained from reference TRBV30 and TRBJ2-6, is as follows: SQTIHQWPATLVQPVGSPLSLECTVEGTSNPNLYWYRQAAGRGLQLLFYSVGIGQISSEVPQNLSASRPQDRQFILSSKKLLLSDSGFYLCAGQGAPSSGANVLTFGAGSRLTVL.

V gene TRBV7-3 combines with J gene TRBJ2-1, with a possible D match to TRBD1 (6 bases). V gave up 6 bases and J gave up 7 bases, with 22 bases separating them. Germline V gives CDR1 SGHTA, CDR2 FQGTGA. CDR3 length: 16 amino acids. This CDR3 is CASSILGGSELNEQFF. The CDR3 bases are TGTGCCAGCAGTATCCTAGGGGGTAGCGAATTGAATGAGCAGTTCTTC.

This clone was observed a handful of times. The rearrangement joins TRBV19 to TRBJ2-3, with D unclear. V was shortened by 3 bases and J by 6 bases, with 7 bases between the two germline ends. Germline V gene sequence: CDR1 LNHDA, CDR2 SQIVND (reference sequence). This CDR3 is built from 12 residues. The CDR3: CASSISTDTQYF. The CDR3 DNA sequence: TGTGCCAGTAGTATTAGTACGGATACGCAGTATTTT.

In this sample, this clone turned up a few times. The DNA of the CDR3 is TGTGCCAGCGGATCGGGTTTCTCCTACGAGCAGTACTTC. Residues: CASGSGFSYEQYF. The V call is TRBV6-5, the J call TRBJ2-7, with D hard to call. CDR3 length: 13 amino acids. Trimming cost V 8 bases and J 0 bases, with 11 bases left between them. In germline, CDR1 is MNHEY, CDR2 SVGAGI.

The rearrangement uses TRBV19 and TRBJ1-2; TRBD1 matches at 10 bases. Germline values: CDR1 LNHDA, CDR2 SQIVND (reference sequence). There are 17 residues in the CDR3. Trimming cost V 5 bases and J 4 bases; bases outside gene matches: 13. CDR3: CASSLNTGTGDIYGYTF. The CDR3 DNA sequence: TGTGCCAGTAGTCTCAATACCGGGACAGGGGATATCTATGGCTACACCTTC. The complete variable domain, with remaining parts taken from reference TRBV19 and TRBJ1-2, reads DGGITQSPKYLFRKEGQNVTLSCEQNLNHDAMYWYRQDPGQGLRLIYYSQIVNDFQKGDIAEGYSVSREKKESFPLTVTSAQKNPTAFYLCASSLNTGTGDIYGYTFGSGTRLTVV.

The V call is TRBV2, the J call TRBJ2-5, with TRBD2 as a possible D gene (6 bases). Between the trimmed V and J ends, which lost 6 bases and 5 bases, there was a span of 13 bases. Germline V gene data show CDR1 as SNHLY and CDR2 as FYNNEI. This CDR3 comprises 13 residues. The CDR3 loop reads CASRLEAGETQYF. The CDR3 nucleotides read TGTGCCAGCAGACTAGAGGCGGGGGAGACCCAGTACTTC.

This clone appeared once. V is TRBV15 and J is TRBJ2-7; D is perhaps TRBD1 (5 bases). The CDR3 is 15 amino acids. V lost 3 bases to trimming and J lost 2 bases, with 14 bases between them. Germline CDR1 is LNHNV and CDR2 is YYDKDF (reference sequence). The CDR3 coding sequence is TGTGCCACCAGCAGGATTCCAGGGATTACCTACGAGCAGTACTTC. Protein product: CATSRIPGITYEQYF. Together with reference TRBV15 and TRBJ2-7, the CDR3 gives the full variable domain: DAMVIQNPRYQVTQFGKPVTLSCSQTLNHNVMYWYQQKSSQAPKLLFHYYDKDFNNEADTPDNFQSRRPNTSFCFLDIRSPGLGDTAMYLCATSRIPGITYEQYFGPGTRLTVT.

This chain connects TRBV2 to TRBJ2-4; 10 bases fit TRBD2. After removal of 7 bases from V and 6 bases from J, the junction contained 3 bases not matched to a gene. Germline V gene sequence: CDR1 SNHLY, CDR2 FYNNEI. This CDR3 is built from 13 residues. The CDR3 nucleotides are TGTGCCAGCAACAGACTAGCGGGAAACATTCAGTACTTC. Amino acid sequence: CASNRLAGNIQYF.

The V gene is TRBV28, the J gene TRBJ2-7; 8 bases are shared with TRBD2. Germline assignment: CDR1 MDHEN and CDR2 SYDVKM. This CDR3 has 17 residues. Trimming cost V 2 bases and J 8 bases; bases outside gene matches: 17. The CDR3 DNA is TGTGCCAGCAGTTTACTCCCCTCGGCCGGGGGGGGACCACAGCAGTACTTC. Amino acids: CASSLLPSAGGGPQQYF.

J is TRBJ2-1 and V is TRBV19, with 10 nucleotides matching TRBD1. Germline CDR1 is LNHDA and CDR2 is SQIVND (reference sequence). The J segment lost 9 bases and the V segment lost 1 base, leaving 9 bases of the junction unmatched. This CDR3 contains 16 residues. CDR3: CASSIGYRDRGVEQFF. The DNA for the CDR3 is TGTGCCAGTAGTATAGGCTACCGGGACAGGGGCGTTGAGCAGTTCTTC.

This clone was detected a few times. The V gene is TRBV19, the J gene TRBJ2-7, with D tentatively TRBD1 (5 bases). CDR1 is LNHDA and CDR2 is SQIVND in the germline V gene (reference sequence). The germline V and J ends were trimmed by 3 bases and 3 bases, with 12 bases remaining between them. The CDR3 length is 14 residues. The CDR3 loop is CASSISRDSYEQYF. CDR3 DNA sequence: TGTGCCAGTAGTATTTCCAGGGATAGCTACGAGCAGTACTTC.

The chain uses TRBV14 and TRBJ1-1, with unresolved D. Trimming took off 0 bases at V and 1 base at J, with 6 bases between the two ends. This CDR3 has 14 residues. Germline CDR1 reads SGHDN; CDR2 reads FVKESK. The CDR3 sequence: CASSQEVQNTEAFF. The CDR3 nucleotides are TGTGCCAGCAGCCAAGAAGTACAGAACACTGAAGCTTTCTTT.

V is TRBV2 and J is TRBJ2-5, with a possible D match to TRBD1 (6 bases). The CDR3 covers 14 residues. Trimming left V 2 bases short and J 5 bases short, with 12 bases between. CDR1 SNHLY and CDR2 FYNNEI come from the germline V gene. As DNA, the CDR3 is TGTGCCAGCAGTGAAACCAGGGGCGGGGAGACCCAGTACTTC. Protein product: CASSETRGGETQYF.

V usage is TRBV15 and J usage is TRBJ2-3; D gene ambiguous. The CDR3 sequence is 15 residues long. The V end was cut by 4 bases, the J end by 0 bases, with 11 bases between. Germline values: CDR1 LNHNV, CDR2 YYDKDF (reference sequence). Written as DNA, the CDR3 is TGTGCCACCAGCAAACTTTTCGGTAGCACAGATACGCAGTATTTT. Its translation is CATSKLFGSTDTQYF.

The genes are TRBV28 and TRBJ1-2; D call uncertain. The germline V and J ends were trimmed by 1 base and 4 bases, with 10 bases remaining between them. The germline V gene encodes CDR1 MDHEN and CDR2 SYDVKM. The CDR3 is 14 residues long. The CDR3 loop reads CASSLSQQVYGYTF. CDR3 nucleotide sequence: TGTGCCAGCAGTTTATCCCAGCAGGTCTATGGCTACACCTTC.

The V call is TRBV5-1, the J call TRBJ2-3, with D unresolved. This CDR3 is 16 amino acids long. The ends were cut back, 0 bases at V and 6 bases at J, with 17 bases in the middle. Germline-derived CDR1 and CDR2 are SGHRS and YFSETQ. The CDR3 region has the DNA TGCGCCAGCAGCTTGGCCTCGGGTCGACTTTCTGATACGCAGTATTTT. Translated: CASSLASGRLSDTQYF.

The CDR3 DNA reads as TGCAGCACCGAAACTAGCGGGATAGGAGATACGCAGTATTTT. Its translation is CSTETSGIGDTQYF. The chain joins TRBV29-1 to TRBJ2-3, with 10 bases fitting TRBD2. The V gene end was trimmed by 8 bases and the J gene end by 5 bases; junction bases not matched to a gene: 10. The germline gives CDR1 SQVTM, CDR2 ANQGSEA. The CDR3 is made up of 14 amino acids.

This chain connects TRBV7-8 to TRBJ2-7; D not certain. The CDR3 sequence is 11 residues long. Germline V CDR1 and CDR2: SGHVS, FQNEAQ. The V and J ends lost 3 bases and 7 bases respectively, with 7 bases between them. The CDR3 sequence: CASSLRGEQYF. Written as DNA, the CDR3 is TGTGCCAGCAGCTTGAGAGGAGAGCAGTACTTC.

The table lists this clone with a count of one. The V and J genes are TRBV7-9 and TRBJ1-2, with 8 bases lining up with TRBD1. The CDR3 loop spans 14 amino acids. Per the germline V gene, CDR1 is SEHNR and CDR2 is FQNEAQ (reference sequence). V was pared by 1 base and J by 7 bases, with 5 bases of the junction left unmatched. In DNA, the CDR3 is TGTGCCAGCAGCTTAGAGGGTGGGACAGGTGGCTACACCTTC. Its protein product is CASSLEGGTGGYTF.

This rearrangement joins TRBV9 to TRBJ2-4; TRBD2 matches at 8 bases. With V trimmed by 4 bases and J by 5 bases, 11 bases remained unmatched. In germline, CDR1 is SGDLS, CDR2 YYNGEE. This CDR3 spans 16 amino acids. CDR3 in amino acids: CASSSGDAGGQNIQYF. The CDR3, as DNA: TGTGCCAGCAGCTCCGGAGACGCGGGGGGTCAAAACATTCAGTACTTC.

This chain joins TRBV28 and TRBJ1-2, with no clear D. The CDR3 totals 13 residues. Germline values: CDR1 MDHEN, CDR2 SYDVKM. CDR3 amino acids: CACRFGANYGYTF. DNA of the CDR3: TGTGCTTGTCGGTTCGGGGCTAACTATGGCTACACCTTC.

The rearrangement joins TRBV29-1 to TRBJ2-5; the match to TRBD1 covers 7 bases. The junction had 6 bases not matched to a gene; V was cut back by 3 bases and J by 5 bases. The CDR3 length is 13 residues. Germline values: CDR1 SQVTM, CDR2 ANQGSEA. This CDR3 reads CSVDTGEGETQYF. The CDR3 DNA reads TGCAGCGTTGACACAGGGGAAGGGGAGACCCAGTACTTC.

CDR3 loop: CASSQASGRAEYEQYF. The CDR3 nucleotides read TGTGCCAGCAGCCAAGCCAGCGGGAGGGCCGAATACGAGCAGTACTTC. The V and J genes are TRBV4-2 and TRBJ2-7, with 10 nucleotides matching TRBD2. V shed 1 base and J 4 bases; nucleotides not matched to a gene: 7. The germline gives CDR1 LGHNA, CDR2 YNFKEQ. The CDR3 is 16 amino acids.

This chain links TRBV29-1 with TRBJ2-7; 9 bases match TRBD1. CDR1 is SQVTM and CDR2 is ANQGSEA in the germline V gene. The CDR3 totals 14 residues. Unmatched junction bases numbered 6, after V lost 3 bases and J lost 3 bases. The CDR3 DNA reads as TGCAGCGTTGAGAAGGGACAGGGAAACTACGAGCAGTACTTC. Protein product: CSVEKGQGNYEQYF.

The V gene is TRBV11-2, the J gene TRBJ2-7; TRBD1 aligns across 8 bases. Germline V CDR1 and CDR2: SGHAT, FQNNGV. J gave up 2 bases and V 5 bases, and 2 bases lay outside the gene matches. This CDR3 region has 13 residues. The CDR3: CASSQDRAYEQYF. DNA for the CDR3: TGTGCCAGCAGCCAGGACAGGGCCTACGAGCAGTACTTC.

This sequence joins TRBV29-1 and TRBJ2-1; TRBD1 matches 7 bases. Germline lookup yields CDR1 SQVTM and CDR2 ANQGSEA. The CDR3 spans 14 residues. V shed 3 bases, J shed 14 bases, and the junction held 16 bases outside the gene matches. CDR3 coding DNA: TGCAGCGTTGAGAAACAGGGGAACCCGGCTGGGGAGTTCTTC. Amino acids: CSVEKQGNPAGEFF.

This clone was counted between two and nine times. The rearrangement joins TRBV13 to TRBJ2-5; 9 bases line up with TRBD1. This CDR3 is 14 amino acids long. Germline V gene sequence: CDR1 PRHDT, CDR2 FYEKMQ (reference sequence). With 5 bases clipped from V and 2 bases from J, the junction kept 3 bases outside the gene matches. The CDR3 reads CASSRDRGQETQYF. In DNA, the CDR3 is TGTGCCAGCAGCCGCGACAGGGGGCAAGAGACCCAGTACTTC.

The CDR3 region is CASILSGPWAQYF. CDR3 DNA: TGTGCCAGCATCCTGTCAGGGCCCTGGGCGCAGTACTTC. This chain joins TRBV11-2 and TRBJ2-7, with D perhaps TRBD1 (5 bases). V was clipped by 7 bases and J by 9 bases, with 19 bases between them. Germline V gives CDR1 SGHAT, CDR2 FQNNGV. This CDR3 contains 13 residues.

The chain joins TRBV7-2 to TRBJ1-2; D is undetermined. There are 12 residues in the CDR3. Germline CDR1 SGHTA, CDR2 FQGNSA. V was cut by 1 base and J by 8 bases, with 8 bases left in between. CDR3 nucleotide sequence: TGTGCCAGCAGCTTAGGTCCGGAGGGCTACACCTTC. The encoded protein is CASSLGPEGYTF.

The chain combines TRBV7-3 with TRBJ2-1; 8 nucleotides align to TRBD2. With 0 bases clipped from V and 8 bases from J, the junction kept 6 bases outside the gene matches. The CDR3 is 15 residues long. CDR1 is SGHTA, CDR2 FQGTGA, per germline. CDR3 sequence reads: CASSLTVAGGHEQFF. CDR3 nucleotides: TGTGCCAGCAGCTTAACGGTCGCGGGAGGACATGAGCAGTTCTTC.